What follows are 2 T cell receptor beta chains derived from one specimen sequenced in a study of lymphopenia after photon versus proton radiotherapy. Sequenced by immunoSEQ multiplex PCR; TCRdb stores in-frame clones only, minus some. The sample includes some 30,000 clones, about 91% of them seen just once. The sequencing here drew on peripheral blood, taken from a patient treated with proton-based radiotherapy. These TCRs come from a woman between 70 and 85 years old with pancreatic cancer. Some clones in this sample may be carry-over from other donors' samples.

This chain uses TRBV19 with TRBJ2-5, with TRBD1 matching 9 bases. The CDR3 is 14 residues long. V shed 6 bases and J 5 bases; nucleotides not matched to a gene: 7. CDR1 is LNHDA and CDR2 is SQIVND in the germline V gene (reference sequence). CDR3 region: CASRGQGFWETQYF. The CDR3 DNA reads TGTGCCAGTAGGGGACAGGGATTTTGGGAGACCCAGTACTTC.

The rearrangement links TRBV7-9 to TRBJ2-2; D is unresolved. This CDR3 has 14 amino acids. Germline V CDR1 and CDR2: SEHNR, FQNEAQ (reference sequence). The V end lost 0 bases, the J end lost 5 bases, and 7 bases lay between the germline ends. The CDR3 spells CASSLAGRTGELFF. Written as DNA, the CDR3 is TGTGCCAGCAGCTTAGCCGGGCGGACCGGGGAGCTGTTTTTT.